The T cell receptor beta chain under discussion was sequenced for a study of shared clonotypes between healthy human individuals. Terminally differentiated effector memory CD45RA+ cells were left out of the naive CD8 fraction, which was CD45RO-negative and positively selected for CCR7. The table came from immunoSEQ multiplex PCR; TCRdb's copy has only in-frame clones and leaves some out. The data hold 800,000 or so clones, with roughly 96% observed a single time. The CDR3 consists of 15 residues. Trimming pared 8 bases from V and 2 bases from J, leaving 16 bases between. Germline lookup yields CDR1 SEHNR and CDR2 FQNEAQ (reference sequence).

The chain has TRBV7-9 and TRBJ2-1; D possibly uses TRBD1 or TRBD2 (6 bases each). The receptor was isolated from a young man in good health. The sample comprised naive CD8+ T cells sorted from blood. CDR3 sequence reads: CASRIGGTPYNEQFF. CDR3 in DNA: TGTGCCAGCCGAATAGGGGGGACTCCCTACAATGAGCAGTTCTTC.